The next 19 T cell receptor beta chains were all read from a single sample in a study of siplizumab effects on memory and regulatory T cells. The assay was immunoSEQ multiplex PCR, and TCRdb's table has in-frame clones only and misses some. The sample yields 70,000 to 90,000 clones, about 90% seen once. Sequenced input: CD4+ T cells sorted from blood. The receptors shown here come from a human donor in good health.

This chain uses TRBV4-1 with TRBJ2-1; 12 bases are a match to TRBD2. CDR3 length: 17 amino acids. Unmatched junction bases numbered 11, after V lost 3 bases and J lost 8 bases. In germline, CDR1 is MGHRA, CDR2 YSYEKL. CDR3 sequence (DNA): TGCGCCAGCAGCCAGTCACCCGCACTAGCGGGAGGCTATGAGCAGTTCTTC. Protein sequence: CASSQSPALAGGYEQFF.

This chain uses TRBV5-6 with TRBJ2-7; D is unresolved. The ends were cut back, 0 bases at V and 4 bases at J, with 11 bases in the middle. Germline CDR1 SGHDT, CDR2 YYEEEE. There are 14 residues in the CDR3. The CDR3 protein is CASSLVFGTYEQYF. The CDR3 DNA reads TGTGCCAGCAGCTTGGTGTTCGGTACTTACGAGCAGTACTTC. Variable domain in full (rest from reference TRBV5-6 and TRBJ2-7): DAGVTQSPTHLIKTRGQQVTLRCSPKSGHDTVSWYQQALGQGPQFIFQYYEEEERQRGNFPDRFSGHQFPNYSSELNVNALLLGDSALYLCASSLVFGTYEQYFGPGTRLTVT.

This chain joins TRBV9 and TRBJ2-1, with TRBD2 identical over 8 bases. The CDR3 covers 19 residues. CDR1 is SGDLS and CDR2 is YYNGEE in the germline V gene. Losses at the gene ends were 4 bases for V and 4 bases for J; bases not matched to a gene: 19. In nucleotides, the CDR3 is TGTGCCAGCAGCCCCCGGGGGGGGCTAGCGGGTCGACAATACAATGAGCAGTTCTTC. Translating it yields CASSPRGGLAGRQYNEQFF.

This clone occurred once. The J gene is TRBJ2-7, the V gene TRBV7-2; D remains ambiguous. The CDR3 loop spans 13 amino acids. Deletions cut 0 bases from V and 5 bases from J, with 8 bases between. Germline lookup yields CDR1 SGHTA and CDR2 FQGNSA. CDR3 residues: CASSLAVPDEQYF. The CDR3 DNA reads TGTGCCAGCAGCTTAGCGGTGCCCGACGAGCAGTACTTC. The full variable domain, its missing parts supplied by reference TRBV7-2 and TRBJ2-7, is GAGVSQSPSNKVTEKGKDVELRCDPISGHTALYWYRQSLGQGLEFLIYFQGNSAPDKSGLPSDRFSAERTGGSVSTLTIQRTQQEDSAVYLCASSLAVPDEQYFGPGTRLTVT.

The rearrangement links TRBV28 to TRBJ2-7, with TRBD2 identical over 7 bases. This CDR3 has 15 residues. Germline CDR1 reads MDHEN; CDR2 reads SYDVKM. V was clipped by 1 base and J by 2 bases; unmatched bases: 5. This CDR3 is CASSLSGGTTYEQYF. CDR3 bases: TGTGCCAGCAGTTTATCTGGCGGGACTACCTACGAGCAGTACTTC.

This chain links TRBV7-2 with TRBJ2-5; D is possibly TRBD2 (5 bases). This CDR3 is built from 16 residues. Germline V gene sequence: CDR1 SGHTA, CDR2 FQGNSA. V was trimmed by 5 bases and J by 4 bases, leaving 20 bases between them. CDR3 loop: CASSPTYGLDPETQYF. The CDR3 region has the DNA TGTGCCAGCAGCCCGACTTATGGACTCGACCCAGAGACCCAGTACTTC. Full variable domain (missing parts from reference TRBV7-2 and TRBJ2-5): GAGVSQSPSNKVTEKGKDVELRCDPISGHTALYWYRQSLGQGLEFLIYFQGNSAPDKSGLPSDRFSAERTGGSVSTLTIQRTQQEDSAVYLCASSPTYGLDPETQYFGPGTRLLVL.

The V gene is TRBV11-2, the J gene TRBJ2-3, with TRBD2 matching 10 bases. Germline V gene sequence: CDR1 SGHAT, CDR2 FQNNGV. J gave up 6 bases and V 5 bases, and 11 bases lay outside the gene matches. The CDR3 consists of 16 residues. The CDR3 here is CASSPFATSGDDTQYF. Here the CDR3 DNA reads TGTGCCAGCAGCCCGTTCGCAACTAGCGGGGATGATACGCAGTATTTT.

This clone occurred a few times. V and J are TRBV20-1 and TRBJ2-3; D gene uncertain. CDR3 length: 11 residues. Germline V gene sequence: CDR1 DFQATT, CDR2 SNEGSKA (reference sequence). V was clipped by 0 bases and J by 8 bases, with 6 bases between them. The CDR3 loop reads CSARDPPTQYF. CDR3 coding DNA: TGCAGTGCTAGAGATCCCCCTACGCAGTATTTT.

The J gene is TRBJ2-1, the V gene TRBV27; perhaps TRBD2 as D (5 bases). The CDR3 totals 16 residues. Germline V gene sequence: CDR1 MNHEY, CDR2 SMNVEV (reference sequence). The germline V and J ends were trimmed by 5 bases and 0 bases, with 14 bases remaining between them. The CDR3 bases are TGTGCCAGCAGTGACCAAGGACGGGGCTCCTACAATGAGCAGTTCTTC. Translated: CASSDQGRGSYNEQFF.

The V call is TRBV12-5, the J call TRBJ2-6, with 7 bases lining up with TRBD1. CDR1 LGHNT and CDR2 FRNRAP come from the germline V gene. Trimming took 5 bases from V and 1 from J; bases not matched to a gene: 11. This CDR3 is built from 18 residues. This chain's CDR3 is CASGPTTGKTSGANVLTF. The CDR3 region has the DNA TGTGCTAGTGGTCCAACGACAGGGAAAACATCTGGGGCCAACGTCCTGACTTTC.

This sequence joins TRBV6-6 and TRBJ2-1; 7 positions match TRBD2. The CDR3 extends over 15 amino acids. The J segment lost 0 bases and the V segment lost 2 bases, leaving 1 base of the junction unmatched. Germline CDR1 and CDR2: MNHNY and SVGAGI (reference sequence). CDR3 residues: CASSYGGSSYNEQFF. The CDR3 DNA reads as TGTGCCAGCAGTTACGGCGGGAGCTCCTACAATGAGCAGTTCTTC.

This chain joins TRBV6-5 and TRBJ2-5; D unresolved. CDR3 length: 13 residues. Looked up from germline, CDR1 is MNHEY and CDR2 is SVGAGI. Trimming left V 5 bases short and J 5 bases short, with 12 bases between. The CDR3 coding sequence is TGTGCCAGCAGTCCCGGCCGGGTTGAGACCCAGTACTTC. Its translation is CASSPGRVETQYF.

The chain joins TRBV19 to TRBJ2-2, with 13 bases aligning to TRBD2. V trimming: 5 bases; J trimming: 0 bases; junction bases outside the gene matches: 6. From germline, CDR1 is LNHDA and CDR2 SQIVND (reference sequence). The CDR3 covers 18 residues. CDR3 region: CASSARLAGGPNTGELFF. Here the CDR3 DNA reads TGTGCCAGTAGTGCTAGACTAGCGGGAGGTCCGAACACCGGGGAGCTGTTTTTT.

The chain couples TRBV27 to TRBJ2-7; D is uncertain. The CDR3 spans 14 residues. From germline, CDR1 is MNHEY and CDR2 SMNVEV (reference sequence). Trimming stripped 9 bases from V and 1 base from J, with 16 bases between. The CDR3 reads CARDGPDGSYEQYF. The CDR3 DNA follows: TGTGCCAGAGACGGCCCGGACGGTTCCTACGAGCAGTACTTC.

In this sample, this clone turned up once. At one end, the junction sequence differs from germline, possibly due to a read error. This chain links TRBV7-7 with TRBJ2-3; D possibly uses TRBD1 or TRBD2 (7 bases each). CDR3 length equals 17 residues. CDR1 and CDR2 (germline): SSHAT, FNYEAQ (reference sequence). The CDR3 region has the DNA TGTGCTAGCAGCCAGGGGGGCGGGGGACTTCAGACAGATACGCAGTATTTT. Its protein product is CASSQGGGGLQTDTQYF. Filled out from reference TRBV7-7 and TRBJ2-3, the complete variable domain reads GAGVSQSPRYKVTKRGQDVTLRCDPISSHATLYWYQQALGQGPEFLTYFNYEAQPDKSGLPSDRFSAERPEGSISTLTIQRTEQRDSAMYRCASSQGGGGLQTDTQYFGPGTRLTVL.

This rearrangement joins TRBV5-1 to TRBJ2-7; the D is unclear. The CDR3 totals 16 residues. The V end was cut by 0 bases, the J end by 0 bases, with 13 bases between. Germline loops: CDR1 SGHRS, CDR2 YFSETQ. The CDR3 region is CASSLGERTVSYEQYF. CDR3 DNA sequence: TGCGCCAGCAGCTTGGGAGAAAGGACGGTCTCCTACGAGCAGTACTTC. Full variable domain (outside the CDR3, taken from reference TRBV5-1 and TRBJ2-7): KAGVTQTPRYLIKTRGQQVTLSCSPISGHRSVSWYQQTPGQGLQFLFEYFSETQRNKGNFPGRFSGRQFSNSRSEMNVSTLELGDSALYLCASSLGERTVSYEQYFGPGTRLTVT.

The rearrangement links TRBV5-1 to TRBJ1-3, with D possibly TRBD1 on 5 matching bases. CDR3 length: 17 amino acids. The V and J ends lost 3 bases and 2 bases respectively, with 18 bases between them. Germline CDR1 SGHRS, CDR2 YFSETQ. DNA of the CDR3: TGCGCCAGCAGCTCAACCGGGACTCTGTCGGCTGGAAACACCATATATTTT. Protein product: CASSSTGTLSAGNTIYF.

The gene calls are TRBV7-9 and TRBJ2-7; weak D call: TRBD2 (5 bases). Trimming shortened V by 6 bases and J by 0 bases, and 12 bases separated the two germline ends. Germline V CDR1 and CDR2: SEHNR, FQNEAQ (reference sequence). The CDR3 runs 14 residues. The chain's CDR3 is CASSFFRDSYEQYF. The DNA for the CDR3 is TGTGCCAGCAGTTTTTTCCGGGACTCCTACGAGCAGTACTTC. Using reference TRBV7-9 and TRBJ2-7 for the parts outside the CDR3, the full variable domain is DTGVSQNPRHKITKRGQNVTFRCDPISEHNRLYWYRQTLGQGPEFLTYFQNEAQLEKSRLLSDRFSAERPKGSFSTLEIQRTEQGDSAMYLCASSFFRDSYEQYFGPGTRLTVT.

This clone was observed a single time. The chain couples TRBV7-2 to TRBJ2-3, with D tentatively TRBD1 (6 bases). The length of the CDR3 is 14 residues. V dropped 5 bases and J dropped 5 bases, with 14 bases sitting between them. Germline values: CDR1 SGHTA, CDR2 FQGNSA. CDR3 nucleotide sequence: TGTGCCAGCAGCCTAAACAGGGAAATAGATACGCAGTATTTT. This codes for CASSLNREIDTQYF.